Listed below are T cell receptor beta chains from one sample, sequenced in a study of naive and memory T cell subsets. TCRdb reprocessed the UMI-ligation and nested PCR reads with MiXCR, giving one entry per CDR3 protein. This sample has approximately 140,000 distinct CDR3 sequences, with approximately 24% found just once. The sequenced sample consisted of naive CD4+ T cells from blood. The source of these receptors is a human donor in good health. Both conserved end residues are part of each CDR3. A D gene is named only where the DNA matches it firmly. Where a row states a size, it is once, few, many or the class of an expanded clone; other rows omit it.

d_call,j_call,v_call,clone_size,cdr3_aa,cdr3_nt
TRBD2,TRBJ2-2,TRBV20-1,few,CSARLLSGRASTGELFF,TGCAGTGCTAGGTTGCTGAGCGGGAGGGCAAGTACCGGGGAGCTGTTTTTT
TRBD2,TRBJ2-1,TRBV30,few,CAWSAGLAGGRYNEQFF,TGTGCCTGGAGCGCTGGACTAGCGGGAGGGCGGTACAATGAGCAGTTCTTC
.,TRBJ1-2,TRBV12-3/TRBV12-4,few,CASTLTGTPNYGYTF,TGTGCCAGCACCCTTACCGGGACCCCTAACTATGGCTACACCTTC
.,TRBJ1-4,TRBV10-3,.,CAITRDPAGEKLFF,TGTGCCATCACCCGGGACCCGGCAGGTGAAAAACTGTTTTTT
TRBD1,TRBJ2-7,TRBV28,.,CASTRTGMDYEQYF,TGTGCCAGCACTAGGACAGGGATGGACTACGAGCAGTACTTC
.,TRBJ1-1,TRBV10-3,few,CAISPVAPNTEAFF,TGTGCCATCAGCCCGGTGGCACCGAACACTGAAGCTTTCTTT
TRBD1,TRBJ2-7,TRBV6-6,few,CASSSTGGNYVEQYF,TGTGCCAGCAGTTCCACAGGGGGTAACTACGTGGAGCAGTACTTC
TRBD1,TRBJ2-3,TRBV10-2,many,CASRENRGPTDTQYF,TGCGCCAGCAGAGAAAACAGGGGACCAACAGATACGCAGTATTTT
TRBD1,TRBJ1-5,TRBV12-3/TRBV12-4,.,CASSWTGNINQPQHF,TGTGCCAGCAGCTGGACAGGGAACATCAATCAGCCCCAGCATTTT
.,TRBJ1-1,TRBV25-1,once,CASSVGRTEAFF,TGTGCCAGCAGTGTTGGGAGGACTGAAGCTTTCTTT
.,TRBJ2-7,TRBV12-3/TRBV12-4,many,CASSTRVIGYEQYF,TGTGCCAGCAGTACCAGGGTTATAGGCTACGAGCAGTACTTC
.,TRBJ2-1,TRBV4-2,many,CASSQNDGLVGGQFF,TGTGCCAGCAGCCAAAATGATGGTCTAGTGGGTGGGCAGTTCTTC
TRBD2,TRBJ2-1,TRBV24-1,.,CATSDFRAGKMGEQFF,TGTGCCACCAGTGATTTTCGAGCGGGAAAGATGGGTGAGCAGTTCTTC
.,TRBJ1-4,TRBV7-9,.,CASSSGLEKLFF,TGTGCCAGCAGCTCGGGACTGGAAAAACTGTTTTTT
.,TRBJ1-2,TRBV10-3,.,CAIQQALDGYTF,TGTGCCATCCAACAAGCACTGGATGGCTACACCTTC
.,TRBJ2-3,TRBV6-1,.,CASSEVGGSTDTQYF,TGTGCCAGCAGCGAAGTGGGGGGAAGCACAGATACGCAGTATTTT
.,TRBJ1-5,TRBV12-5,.,CASGHPVKGNQPQHF,TGTGCTAGTGGTCACCCGGTTAAGGGCAATCAGCCCCAGCATTTT
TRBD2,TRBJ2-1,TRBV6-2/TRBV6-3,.,CASSYSGLAGVRQFF,TGTGCCAGCAGTTACTCAGGACTAGCGGGAGTTCGGCAGTTCTTC
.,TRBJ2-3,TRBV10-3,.,CAIRAGGTDTQYF,TGTGCCATCAGGGCAGGGGGCACAGATACGCAGTATTTT
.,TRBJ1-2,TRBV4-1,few,CASSQRIGGYTF,TGCGCCAGCAGCCAAAGGATCGGAGGCTACACCTTC
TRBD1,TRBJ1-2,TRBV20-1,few,CSATGTGDSNYGYTF,TGCAGTGCTACCGGGACAGGGGACTCTAACTATGGCTACACCTTC
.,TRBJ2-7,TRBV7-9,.,CASSRVGNYEQYF,TGTGCCAGCAGCCGAGTGGGCAACTACGAGCAGTACTTC
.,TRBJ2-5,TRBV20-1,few,CSATPYQETQYF,TGCAGTGCTACCCCTTACCAAGAGACCCAGTACTTC
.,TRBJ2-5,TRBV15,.,CATSTLRQTQAETQYF,TGTGCCACCAGCACCCTTCGACAGACCCAAGCGGAGACCCAGTACTTC
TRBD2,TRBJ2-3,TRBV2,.,CASTKETSDTDTQYF,TGTGCCAGCACGAAGGAGACTAGCGACACAGATACGCAGTATTTT
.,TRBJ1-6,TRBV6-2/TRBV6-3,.,CASKDRSGSPLHF,TGTGCCAGCAAAGACAGGAGCGGGTCACCCCTCCACTTT
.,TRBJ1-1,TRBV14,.,CASSLDSFRAFF,TGTGCCAGCAGCCTAGACAGCTTTAGAGCTTTCTTT
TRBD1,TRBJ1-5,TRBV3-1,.,CASSQAGGSNQPQHF,TGTGCCAGCAGCCAAGCAGGGGGTAGCAATCAGCCCCAGCATTTT
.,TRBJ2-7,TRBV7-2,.,CASSSTGQQPYEQYF,TGTGCCAGCAGCTCAACCGGACAGCAGCCCTACGAGCAGTACTTC
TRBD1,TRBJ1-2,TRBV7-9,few,CASSLHVGTGAGLAGYTF,TGTGCCAGCAGCTTACACGTGGGGACAGGGGCAGGCTTGGCAGGCTACACCTTC
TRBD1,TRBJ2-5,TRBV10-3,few,CAIHTTRDRGIETQYF,TGTGCCATTCATACGACCCGGGACAGGGGGATCGAGACCCAGTACTTC
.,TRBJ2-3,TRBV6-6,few,CASSYLGGPDTQYF,TGTGCCAGCAGTTACTTGGGCGGCCCAGATACGCAGTATTTT
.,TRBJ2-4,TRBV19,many,CASSILGSGLAKNIQYF,TGTGCCAGTAGTATACTTGGTAGCGGATTAGCCAAAAACATTCAGTACTTC
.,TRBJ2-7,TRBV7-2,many,CASSLGTAEQYF,TGTGCCAGCAGCTTAGGGACAGCAGAGCAGTACTTC
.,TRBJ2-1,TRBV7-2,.,CASSWTFNEQFF,TGTGCCAGCAGCTGGACTTTCAATGAGCAGTTCTTC
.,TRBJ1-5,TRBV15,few,CATSIPVPGNQPQHF,TGTGCCACCAGCATCCCCGTCCCAGGGAATCAGCCCCAGCATTTT
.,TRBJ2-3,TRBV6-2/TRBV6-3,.,CASSSGKTLSTDTQYF,TGTGCCAGCAGTTCGGGGAAAACCCTTAGCACAGATACGCAGTATTTT
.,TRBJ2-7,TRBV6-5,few,CASSYTGWGRAYEQYF,TGTGCCAGCAGTTACACCGGTTGGGGGCGAGCCTACGAGCAGTACTTC
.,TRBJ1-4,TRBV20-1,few,CSARALQGNYNEKLFF,TGCAGTGCTAGAGCCCTACAGGGAAACTATAATGAAAAACTGTTTTTT
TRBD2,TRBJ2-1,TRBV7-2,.,CASSLNSGMSGEQFF,TGTGCCAGCAGCTTAAACAGCGGGATGTCTGGTGAGCAGTTCTTC
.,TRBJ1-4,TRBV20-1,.,CSARPFGGVGEKLFF,TGCAGTGCTAGACCGTTCGGGGGAGTAGGGGAAAAACTGTTTTTT
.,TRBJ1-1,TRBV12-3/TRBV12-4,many,CASSPHGGTEAFF,TGTGCCAGCAGTCCCCACGGGGGCACTGAAGCTTTCTTT
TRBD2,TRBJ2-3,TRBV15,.,CATSRSSGRWNF,TGTGCCACCAGCAGATCTAGCGGGAGGTGGAATTTT
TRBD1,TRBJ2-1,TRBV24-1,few,CATSDPGQGSHEQFF,TGTGCCACCAGTGATCCGGGACAGGGCTCCCATGAGCAGTTCTTC
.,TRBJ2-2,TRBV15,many,CATSRGARDTGELFF,TGTGCCACCAGCAGAGGGGCAAGGGACACCGGGGAGCTGTTTTTT
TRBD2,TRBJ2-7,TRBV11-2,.,CASSLGLATPSEQYF,TGTGCCAGCAGCTTAGGACTAGCGACGCCCTCCGAGCAGTACTTC
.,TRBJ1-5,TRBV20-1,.,CSARDRRGNQPQHF,TGCAGTGCTAGAGATCGGCGGGGTAATCAGCCCCAGCATTTT
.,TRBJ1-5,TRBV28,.,CASSFEFSQPQHF,TGTGCCAGCAGTTTCGAGTTTTCCCAGCCCCAGCATTTT
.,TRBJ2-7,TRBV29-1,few,CSVEDTRSYEQYF,TGCAGCGTTGAAGACACACGCTCCTACGAGCAGTACTTC
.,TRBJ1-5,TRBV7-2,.,CASSPMYRSGDQPQHF,TGTGCCAGCAGCCCCATGTATAGATCAGGGGATCAGCCCCAGCATTTT
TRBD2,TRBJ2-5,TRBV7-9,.,CASSTGTSGSRETQYF,TGTGCCAGCAGCACCGGGACTAGCGGGAGCCGAGAGACCCAGTACTTC
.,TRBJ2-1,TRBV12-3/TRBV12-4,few,CASSLAAVRYNEQFF,TGTGCCAGCAGTTTAGCAGCGGTCCGATACAATGAGCAGTTCTTC
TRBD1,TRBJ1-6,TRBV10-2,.,CASSQLSNRQPGQEYNSPLHF,TGCGCCAGCAGTCAACTGTCCAACCGACAACCGGGACAGGAGTATAATTCACCCCTCCACTTT
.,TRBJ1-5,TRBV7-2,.,CASSLVGGIEPQHF,TGTGCCAGCAGCTTAGTTGGGGGTATCGAGCCCCAGCATTTT
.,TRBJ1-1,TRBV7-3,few,CASSLTLGVEAFF,TGTGCCAGCAGCTTAACGCTGGGGGTTGAAGCTTTCTTT